A selection of T cell receptor beta chains follows, all from one sample in a study of T cell responses to AZD1222 COVID-19 vaccine. Only in-frame clones appear in the TCRdb table, and some are missing; sequencing was by immunoSEQ multiplex PCR. The table has about 170,000 clones, roughly nine tenths seen once. Material: peripheral blood, obtained on day 0 of AZD1222 vaccination. The receptor set was obtained from an adult in good health. The CDR3 runs from the conserved cysteine through the conserved F or W. The D gene is left open where the match is weak. Clone size is shown for a subset of rows, as once, few, many or a class of expanded clone.

D gene	clone size	V gene	J gene	CDR3 protein	CDR3 DNA
TRBD1	.	TRBV5-6	TRBJ1-2	CASSQKYRGRDYGYTF	TGTGCCAGCAGCCAAAAGTACAGGGGGCGCGACTATGGCTACACCTTC
.	.	TRBV6-5	TRBJ1-1	CASSGTWNTEAFF	TGTGCCAGCAGCGGGACGTGGAACACTGAAGCTTTCTTT
.	.	TRBV12-5	TRBJ1-4	CASGLGAGQIGKLFF	TGTGCTAGTGGTTTGGGCGCAGGGCAAATCGGAAAACTGTTTTTT
TRBD1	.	TRBV4-3	TRBJ2-5	CASSQDRQGVKTQYF	TGCGCCAGCAGCCAAGATCGACAGGGCGTAAAGACCCAGTACTTC
.	.	TRBV7-2	TRBJ2-7	CASSSGTYEQYF	TGTGCCAGCAGTTCTGGGACCTACGAGCAGTACTTC
.	.	TRBV7-2	TRBJ2-6	CASSARDFSGANVLTF	TGTGCCAGCAGCGCACGGGATTTCTCTGGGGCCAACGTCCTGACTTTC
.	.	TRBV5-4	TRBJ1-3	CASSLAGATGNTIYF	TGTGCCAGCAGCTTGGCAGGGGCGACTGGAAACACCATATATTTT
.	.	TRBV5-4	TRBJ2-3	CASSKTTGLSTDTQYF	TGTGCCAGCAGCAAGACGACAGGACTCAGCACAGATACGCAGTATTTT
.	few	TRBV7-9	TRBJ1-3	CASSLVNTIYF	TGTGCCAGCAGCTTAGTAAACACCATATATTTT
TRBD1	.	TRBV27	TRBJ2-3	CASSLFPLTGSSTDTQYF	TGTGCCAGCAGTTTATTCCCCCTGACAGGGTCTAGCACAGATACGCAGTATTTT
TRBD1	.	TRBV13	TRBJ1-4	CASSTRTGSEKLFF	TGTGCCAGCAGCACACGGACAGGCAGTGAAAAACTGTTTTTT
.	few	TRBV3-1/TRBV3-2	TRBJ2-3	CASSQSGGQSTDTQYF	TGTGCCAGCAGCCAATCAGGGGGGCAGAGCACAGATACGCAGTATTTT
.	.	TRBV7-9	TRBJ1-6	CASSLGRSYNSPLHF	TGTGCCAGCAGCTTAGGACGTTCCTATAATTCACCCCTCCACTTT
TRBD1	.	TRBV19	TRBJ2-3	CASSMGRGRTDTQYF	TGTGCCAGTAGTATGGGCAGGGGGCGGACAGATACGCAGTATTTT
.	.	TRBV25-1	TRBJ1-2	CASRAGDYGYTF	TGTGCCAGCAGGGCAGGGGACTATGGCTACACCTTC
.	.	TRBV14	TRBJ2-7	CASSQDRGPAYEQYF	TGTGCCAGCAGCCAAGATAGGGGCCCAGCCTACGAGCAGTACTTC
TRBD1	once	TRBV19	TRBJ1-1	CASSPTGVGTEAFF	TGTGCCAGTAGTCCGACAGGGGTGGGCACTGAAGCTTTCTTT
TRBD1	.	TRBV27	TRBJ1-2	CASSPRQGMGYGYTF	TGTGCCAGCAGTCCCCGACAGGGGATGGGCTATGGCTACACCTTC
.	.	TRBV25-1	TRBJ2-7	CASSAPSSYEQYF	TGTGCCAGCAGTGCGCCTAGCTCCTACGAGCAGTACTTC
TRBD1	.	TRBV11-3	TRBJ2-3	CASSRDRYTDTQYF	TGTGCCAGCAGCCGGGACAGGTACACAGATACGCAGTATTTT
.	.	TRBV6-6	TRBJ2-7	CASRVGSLYEQYF	TGTGCCAGCAGGGTTGGGTCCCTCTACGAGCAGTACTTC
.	.	TRBV5-1	TRBJ1-6	CASSEGQRNSPLHF	TGCGCCAGCAGCGAAGGACAGCGTAATTCACCCCTCCACTTT
.	.	TRBV7-9	TRBJ1-1	CASSLSVRVELMNTEAFF	TGTGCCAGCAGCCTATCTGTACGGGTTGAACTCATGAACACTGAAGCTTTCTTT
.	.	TRBV7-8	TRBJ2-2	CASSFLGVNTGELFF	TGTGCCAGCAGCTTTTTGGGGGTTAACACCGGGGAGCTGTTTTTT
.	.	TRBV6-5	TRBJ2-3	CASSGDSTDTQYF	TGTGCCAGTTCGGGGGACAGCACAGATACGCAGTATTTT
TRBD1	few	TRBV18	TRBJ2-7	CASSSGADRGIGYEQYF	TGTGCCAGCTCGTCGGGGGCTGACAGGGGAATAGGCTACGAGCAGTACTTC
TRBD1	.	TRBV23-1	TRBJ2-5	CASSPSWSTGEGQYF	TGCGCCAGCAGTCCCTCTTGGTCCACAGGGGAAGGCCAGTACTTC
TRBD2	.	TRBV10-3	TRBJ2-1	CAIGTSGGVINEQFF	TGTGCCATTGGGACTAGCGGGGGGGTCATTAATGAGCAGTTCTTC
.	.	TRBV11-2	TRBJ2-1	CASSPHGGDNNEQFF	TGTGCCAGCAGCCCTCATGGGGGCGATAACAATGAGCAGTTCTTC
.	.	TRBV9	TRBJ1-1	CASSPTTGPGNTEAFF	TGTGCCAGCAGCCCCACCACAGGGCCGGGGAACACTGAAGCTTTCTTT
.	.	TRBV10-1	TRBJ1-2	CASSDSPEGYGYTF	TGCGCCAGCTCCGACAGTCCTGAGGGCTATGGCTACACCTTC
.	once	TRBV27	TRBJ1-5	CASRRGREPQHF	TGTGCCAGCCGCCGGGGTCGCGAGCCCCAGCATTTT
.	.	TRBV15	TRBJ1-5	CATSEPLQPQHF	TGTGCCACCAGTGAGCCCCTTCAGCCCCAGCATTTT
.	.	TRBV6-5	TRBJ2-5	CASSNYRVLETQYF	TGTGCCAGCAGCAACTACAGGGTCCTTGAGACCCAGTACTTC
.	once	TRBV4-1	TRBJ1-1	CASSQAAEAFF	TGCGCCAGCAGCCAAGCCGCAGAAGCTTTCTTT
TRBD2	.	TRBV3-1/TRBV3-2	TRBJ2-2	CASSQRTSYTGELFF	TGTGCCAGCAGCCAAAGGACTAGCTACACCGGGGAGCTGTTTTTT
.	.	TRBV5-1	TRBJ1-1	CASSLWDSNTEAFF	TGCGCCAGCAGCTTGTGGGACTCGAACACTGAAGCTTTCTTT
.	.	TRBV7-2	TRBJ2-3	CASSFFGGPDTQYF	TGTGCCAGCAGCTTTTTTGGTGGGCCAGATACGCAGTATTTT
TRBD1	.	TRBV6-1	TRBJ2-6	CASSEAVRGPGANVLTF	TGTGCCAGCAGTGAAGCAGTCAGGGGGCCTGGGGCCAACGTCCTGACTTTC
.	.	TRBV5-4	TRBJ2-7	CASSPTGSYEQYF	TGTGCCAGCAGCCCGACAGGTTCCTACGAGCAGTACTTC
.	.	TRBV4-1	TRBJ1-3	CASSPISSGNTIYF	TGCGCCAGCAGCCCGATTAGTTCTGGAAACACCATATATTTT
.	few	TRBV2	TRBJ2-7	CASSPTYEQYF	TGTGCCAGCAGTCCTACTTACGAGCAGTACTTC
.	once	TRBV21-1	TRBJ1-2	CASSLVGSGGPLSYFGYTF	TGTGCCAGCAGCCTCGTCGGTTCGGGGGGCCCCCTTTCTTACTTTGGCTACACCTTC
.	once	TRBV28	TRBJ2-7	CASSVAGEQYF	TGTGCCAGCAGTGTAGCTGGCGAGCAGTACTTC
.	once	TRBV27	TRBJ2-7	CASSLDLFGRAEQYF	TGTGCCAGCAGTTTAGACCTCTTCGGCAGGGCCGAGCAGTACTTC
.	.	TRBV5-1	TRBJ2-3	CASAPGDTDTQYF	TGCGCCAGCGCCCCGGGGGACACAGATACGCAGTATTTT
.	.	TRBV20-1	TRBJ2-5	CSARDVETQYF	TGCAGTGCTAGAGATGTGGAGACCCAGTACTTC
.	.	TRBV13	TRBJ1-2	CASSLGQGSYGYTF	TGTGCCAGCAGCTTAGGGCAGGGTAGCTATGGCTACACCTTC
.	.	TRBV28	TRBJ1-5	CASSRLRVVNQPQHF	TGTGCCAGCAGTCGACTCAGGGTAGTCAATCAGCCCCAGCATTTT
TRBD2	.	TRBV6-6	TRBJ2-7	CASSRLLAGAQYEQYF	TGTGCCAGCAGTCGACTACTAGCGGGGGCCCAATACGAGCAGTACTTC
.	.	TRBV6-6	TRBJ1-1	CASSYSGESTEAFF	TGTGCCAGCAGTTACTCCGGTGAGTCCACTGAAGCTTTCTTT
.	few	TRBV7-2	TRBJ1-2	CASSRSSGEYYGYTF	TGTGCCAGCAGCCGTTCATCGGGGGAATACTATGGCTACACCTTC
.	.	TRBV18	TRBJ1-4	CASSGVSTNEKLFF	TGTGCCAGCTCAGGGGTGTCAACGAATGAAAAACTGTTTTTT
.	.	TRBV5-1	TRBJ1-1	CASSKGRDTEAFF	TGCGCCAGCAGCAAAGGACGGGACACTGAAGCTTTCTTT
.	.	TRBV7-3	TRBJ2-1	CASSLETRKYNEQFF	TGTGCCAGCAGCTTAGAAACGAGGAAATACAATGAGCAGTTCTTC
TRBD2	.	TRBV9	TRBJ2-1	CASSVTSGAAQSSYNEQFF	TGTGCCAGCAGCGTAACTAGCGGGGCGGCCCAGAGCTCCTACAATGAGCAGTTCTTC
TRBD2	.	TRBV9	TRBJ2-1	CASSAPLGLAVGLYNEQFF	TGTGCCAGCAGCGCTCCCCTCGGACTAGCGGTTGGGCTATACAATGAGCAGTTCTTC
TRBD1	.	TRBV6-5	TRBJ1-2	CASSYFDRGYGYTF	TGTGCCAGCAGTTATTTCGACAGGGGCTATGGCTACACCTTC
.	.	TRBV7-9	TRBJ1-2	CASSLIPGFGYTF	TGTGCCAGCAGCTTAATACCAGGGTTTGGCTACACCTTC
TRBD1	.	TRBV24-1	TRBJ2-1	CATSERQGRTGEQFF	TGTGCCACCAGTGAAAGACAGGGAAGAACGGGTGAGCAGTTCTTC